The clone carrying this TCR beta chain was counted many times. This specimen comes from a study of chronic HIV infection and antiretroviral therapy. TCRdb independently ran MiXCR on the 5' RACE reads; one entry per CDR3 protein. The sample records tens of thousands of distinct CDR3 sequences, roughly 8.8% being singletons. Trimming cost V 2 bases and J 8 bases, with 7 bases left between them. Germline V gene sequence: CDR1 SGHRS, CDR2 YFSETQ. The CDR3 has 11 amino acids. Material for sequencing was peripheral blood. V and J are TRBV5-1 and TRBJ1-1; no clear D. This TCR derives from an adult who had HIV and had not received antiretroviral therapy, or was an uninfected healthy control (not recorded which). The CDR3 loop is CASSFSQEAFF. CDR3 nucleotide sequence: TGCGCCAGCAGCTTCAGCCAAGAAGCTTTCTTT. The variable domain in full, completed from reference TRBV5-1 and TRBJ1-1, reads KAGVTQTPRYLIKTRGQQVTLSCSPISGHRSVSWYQQTPGQGLQFLFEYFSETQRNKGNFPGRFSGRQFSNSRSEMNVSTLELGDSALYLCASSFSQEAFFGQGTRLTVV.